This T cell receptor (beta chain) comes out of a study of neurological immune-mediated disorders. The table lists this clonotype with many counts. TCRdb redid the calling of the 5' RACE reads with MiXCR, one entry per CDR3 protein. Of about 66,000 distinct CDR3 sequences listed, more than 8% are singletons. V was pared by 8 bases and J by 3 bases, with 11 bases of the junction left unmatched. Per germline, CDR1 SQVTM and CDR2 ANQGSEA. This CDR3 contains 14 residues. Time point denoted: longitudinal time-point 2. Sequenced: PBMCs. The rearrangement links TRBV29-1 to TRBJ2-3; 7 bases align to TRBD1. The TCR comes from a man between 25 and 39 years old in good health. CDR3 amino acids: CSIAGTATTDTQYF. CDR3 nucleotides: TGCAGCATCGCCGGGACAGCCACTACAGATACGCAGTATTTT.